The 30 T cell receptor beta chains below come from one sample, sequenced in a study of T-cell reconstitution after alpha-beta-depleted transplantation in children. Library preparation (for TCRbeta) was performed with unique molecular identifiers. TCRdb reprocessed the PCR reads via MiXCR and lists one record per CDR3 protein. This sample yields 700,000 to 850,000 distinct CDR3 sequences, of which around 17% are seen a single time; roughly 4.8% belongs to the top ten. This sample comprised PBMCs, mostly from graft donor cells, obtained 360 days after TCRalphabeta/CD19-depleted stem cell transplant. The receptors originated from a male patient aged 10 to 17 who had a stem cell transplant for acute lymphoblastic leukemia, so the T cells may come from the graft donor.

The chain uses TRBV20-1 and TRBJ1-1; D may be TRBD1 (5 bases). Germline values: CDR1 DFQATT, CDR2 SNEGSKA (reference sequence). The V and J ends lost 0 bases and 1 base respectively, with 6 bases between them. This CDR3 is built from 13 residues. The CDR3 protein is CSAREGPNTEAFF. The CDR3, as DNA: TGCAGTGCTAGAGAGGGGCCGAACACTGAAGCTTTCTTT.

The chain employs TRBV5-1 and TRBJ2-7; 7 nucleotides line up with TRBD1. Germline CDR1 and CDR2: SGHRS and YFSETQ. V shed 3 bases and J 0 bases; nucleotides not matched to a gene: 12. CDR3 length: 17 amino acids. In nucleotides, the CDR3 is TGCGCCAGCAGCTCCAGATCCGGGACAGTGAGCTCCTACGAGCAGTACTTC. This sequence encodes CASSSRSGTVSSYEQYF. Variable domain in full (rest from reference TRBV5-1 and TRBJ2-7): KAGVTQTPRYLIKTRGQQVTLSCSPISGHRSVSWYQQTPGQGLQFLFEYFSETQRNKGNFPGRFSGRQFSNSRSEMNVSTLELGDSALYLCASSSRSGTVSSYEQYFGPGTRLTVT.

This clonotype was seen repeatedly, ten times or more. The chain combines TRBV20-1 with TRBJ2-3; D is perhaps TRBD2 (5 bases). V was trimmed by 0 bases and J by 2 bases, leaving 12 bases between them. Germline-derived CDR1 and CDR2 are DFQATT and SNEGSKA (reference sequence). CDR3 length: 15 residues. CDR3 in DNA: TGCAGTGCTAGAGATATTGGGAGAGACACAGATACGCAGTATTTT. This codes for CSARDIGRDTDTQYF.

Concerning this clonotype: One end of the junction fails to match germline, which may point to a read error. The rearrangement links TRBV11-2 to TRBJ2-7; D might be TRBD1 (6 bases). Germline CDR1 SGHAT, CDR2 FQNNGV. This CDR3 has 14 amino acids. The CDR3 DNA reads TGTGCCAGAAGCTTGATACAGGGTGCCTACGAGCAGTACTTC. It translates to CARSLIQGAYEQYF. Variable domain in full (rest from reference TRBV11-2 and TRBJ2-7): EAGVAQSPRYKIIEKRQSVAFWCNPISGHATLYWYQQILGQGPKLLIQFQNNGVVDDSQLPKDRFSAERLKGVDSTLKIQPAKLEDSAVYLCARSLIQGAYEQYFGPGTRLTVT.

The rearrangement links TRBV4-1 to TRBJ2-7, with 10 bases lining up with TRBD2. Trimming at V came to 3 bases and at J to 0 bases, leaving 5 bases not matched to a gene. The V gene's germline CDR1 is MGHRA and CDR2 YSYEKL. The CDR3 is made up of 16 amino acids. CDR3 residues: CASSQGPSGSSYEQYF. The CDR3 region has the DNA TGCGCCAGCAGCCAGGGGCCTAGCGGGAGCTCCTACGAGCAGTACTTC.

The V and J genes are TRBV2 and TRBJ2-3; no clear D gene. CDR3 length equals 13 residues. The V end lost 8 bases, the J end lost 0 bases, and 9 bases lay between the germline ends. Germline CDR1 reads SNHLY; CDR2 reads FYNNEI. The CDR3 DNA reads as TGTGCCAGCGGCCCGGAAAGCACAGATACGCAGTATTTT. This gives the protein CASGPESTDTQYF.

V usage is TRBV7-3 and J usage is TRBJ1-1; unclear D gene. Germline V gene lookup returns CDR1 SGHTA and CDR2 FQGTGA. V lost 5 bases to trimming and J lost 1 base, with 11 bases between them. The CDR3 runs 14 residues. Written as DNA, the CDR3 is TGTGCCAGCAGCAGATCCCCACCGAACACTGAAGCTTTCTTT. Translation gives CASSRSPPNTEAFF.

The rearrangement joins TRBV18 to TRBJ2-6; D remains unclear. V dropped 2 bases and J dropped 0 bases, with 5 bases sitting between them. The CDR3 extends over 15 amino acids. Germline lookup yields CDR1 KGHSH and CDR2 LQKENI. CDR3 coding DNA: TGTGCCAGCTCACCATGGCACTCTGGGGCCAACGTCCTGACTTTC. This translates into CASSPWHSGANVLTF.

There are a few counts of this clonotype. The CDR3 bases are TGTGCCTCCGCCCGGCGCGGGGGCGAGCAGTACTTC. Residues: CASARRGGEQYF. The chain employs TRBV6-5 and TRBJ2-7, with 7 bases aligning to TRBD2. V lost 11 bases, J lost 6 bases, and 10 bases stayed unmatched. Per germline, CDR1 MNHEY and CDR2 SVGAGI. This CDR3 is 12 amino acids long.

This clonotype was counted only a few times. V is TRBV7-3 and J is TRBJ2-1; 8 nucleotides line up with TRBD1. This CDR3 has 15 amino acids. V trimming: 1 base; J trimming: 8 bases; junction bases outside the gene matches: 7. Germline V gives CDR1 SGHTA, CDR2 FQGTGA. The CDR3 protein is CASSLSRDRWDEQFF. DNA for the CDR3: TGTGCCAGCAGCTTAAGCCGGGACAGGTGGGATGAGCAGTTCTTC.

This clonotype was seen more than once but under ten times. CDR3 in DNA: TGCGCCAGCAGCCTATCCTATGGACAGGGGAGTGAGCAGTACTTC. This gives the protein CASSLSYGQGSEQYF. The genes are TRBV5-1 and TRBJ2-7, with 9 bases fitting TRBD1. This CDR3 comprises 15 residues. Per germline, CDR1 SGHRS and CDR2 YFSETQ. After removal of 4 bases from V and 7 bases from J, the junction contained 12 bases not matched to a gene.

This clonotype was counted at least ten times. This chain uses TRBV5-1 with TRBJ2-3; maybe TRBD2 (6 bases). The V gene lost 2 bases and the J gene lost 4 bases, with 11 bases spanning the gap. In germline, CDR1 is SGHRS, CDR2 YFSETQ. The CDR3 is made up of 14 amino acids. Here the CDR3 DNA reads TGCGCCAGCAGCTTCTCGGGAGCCCCAGATACGCAGTATTTT. Translated, it gives CASSFSGAPDTQYF.

This clonotype was seen ten or more times. This chain uses TRBV24-1 with TRBJ2-1; D remains ambiguous. Germline lookup yields CDR1 KGHDR and CDR2 SFDVKD. V was clipped by 4 bases and J by 8 bases, with 17 bases between them. The CDR3 extends over 15 amino acids. The CDR3 DNA sequence: TGTGCCACCAGTGACCCGAATAGCAAGGACGATGAGCAGTTCTTC. Translation gives CATSDPNSKDDEQFF.

This clonotype showed up many times. The rearrangement links TRBV10-3 to TRBJ2-7, with D possibly matching TRBD2 (6 bases). The germline CDR1 and CDR2 sequences are ENHRY and SYGVKD. This CDR3 has 14 residues. V gave up 6 bases and J gave up 1 base, with 13 bases separating them. CDR3 region: CAISRDGGSYEQYF. In DNA, the CDR3 is TGTGCCATCAGCCGGGACGGAGGGTCCTACGAGCAGTACTTC.

This clonotype showed up just a few times. This chain uses TRBV7-2 with TRBJ2-3; D may be TRBD2 (6 bases). Between the trimmed V and J ends, which lost 2 bases and 1 base, there was a span of 13 bases. Per germline, CDR1 SGHTA and CDR2 FQGNSA. CDR3 length equals 16 residues. CDR3 DNA: TGTGCCAGCAGCTTAAGGTGGGCTAGCGGCACAGATACGCAGTATTTT. This sequence encodes CASSLRWASGTDTQYF. Complete variable domain (other parts from reference TRBV7-2 and TRBJ2-3): GAGVSQSPSNKVTEKGKDVELRCDPISGHTALYWYRQSLGQGLEFLIYFQGNSAPDKSGLPSDRFSAERTGGSVSTLTIQRTQQEDSAVYLCASSLRWASGTDTQYFGPGTRLTVL.

The chain couples TRBV4-1 to TRBJ2-3; a weak D match, TRBD2 (6 bases). The CDR3 extends over 14 amino acids. From germline, CDR1 is MGHRA and CDR2 YSYEKL. Trimming took 8 bases from V and 1 from J, leaving 13 bases between them. In DNA form, the CDR3 reads TGCGCCAGCGGAGTTGTAGCGGGCACAGATACGCAGTATTTT. This sequence encodes CASGVVAGTDTQYF.

This clonotype has just a few counts. The chain has TRBV4-1 and TRBJ2-7; no clear D. The CDR3 totals 14 residues. CDR1 and CDR2 (germline): MGHRA, YSYEKL. V shed 4 bases and J shed 7 bases, with 17 bases lying between them. The CDR3 nucleotides read TGCGCCAGCAGCCGCGGTCCAACGGTCTTGGAGCAGTACTTC. Translation: CASSRGPTVLEQYF.

This rearrangement joins TRBV20-1 to TRBJ2-7; possible D gene TRBD2, 6 bases. V gave up 2 bases and J gave up 6 bases, with 17 bases separating them. Germline V lookup: CDR1 DFQATT, CDR2 SNEGSKA (reference sequence). This CDR3 spans 14 amino acids. CDR3 DNA sequence: TGCAGTGCTAGAAATTCCGGAGGGCCCTCCGAGCAGTACTTC. It is translated as CSARNSGGPSEQYF.

This clonotype was counted a few times. The chain has TRBV4-1 and TRBJ1-6; no clear D. The V end lost 4 bases, the J end lost 0 bases, and 13 bases lay between the germline ends. Germline CDR1 is MGHRA and CDR2 is YSYEKL. This CDR3 region has 17 residues. The CDR3 DNA follows: TGCGCCAGCAGCCCGAGCGCCGCGACCTCCTATAATTCACCCCTCCACTTT. Translated: CASSPSAATSYNSPLHF.

This clonotype has ten or more counts. At one boundary the junction diverges from the germline segment, which might be a read error. This sequence joins TRBV4-1 and TRBJ2-7; 7 bases align to TRBD2. The CDR3 has 13 residues. The germline CDR1 and CDR2 sequences are MGHRA and YSYEKL. This CDR3 is CASSQGNGGRVDF. The CDR3 DNA follows: TGCGCCAGCAGCCAAGGAAACGGTGGGAGGGTGGACTTC.

This clonotype came up a few times. The chain is built from TRBV10-2 and TRBJ2-1; 14 bases align to TRBD2. The V and J ends lost 8 bases and 6 bases, in that order; junction bases with no gene match: 6. In germline, CDR1 is WSHSY, CDR2 SAAADI. This CDR3 region has 15 residues. This CDR3 is CASSRTSGGTNEQFF. In DNA form, the CDR3 reads TGCGCCAGCTCGCGGACTAGCGGGGGGACCAATGAGCAGTTCTTC.

This clonotype appeared many times. This sequence joins TRBV29-1 and TRBJ1-2, with D unclear. CDR1 and CDR2 (germline): SQVTM, ANQGSEA. The ends were cut back, 1 base at V and 7 bases at J, with 7 bases in the middle. This CDR3 comprises 11 residues. The CDR3 protein is CSVEVPGGYTF. CDR3 nucleotides: TGCAGCGTTGAAGTTCCCGGTGGCTACACCTTC.

The rearrangement joins TRBV20-1 to TRBJ2-7; D unclear. The germline V and J ends were trimmed by 2 bases and 4 bases, with 15 bases remaining between them. Germline V CDR1 and CDR2: DFQATT, SNEGSKA (reference sequence). The CDR3 is 14 residues long. CDR3 amino acids: CSARHPSGWYEQYF. CDR3 DNA: TGCAGTGCTAGACACCCTTCCGGGTGGTACGAGCAGTACTTC.

The sample holds a few counts of this clonotype. The V and J genes are TRBV9 and TRBJ2-1; TRBD2 might be the D (6 bases). There are 15 residues in the CDR3. Germline V lookup: CDR1 SGDLS, CDR2 YYNGEE. Trimming took off 4 bases at V and 5 bases at J, with 16 bases between the two ends. CDR3 region: CASSHPLARNNEQFF. CDR3 in DNA: TGTGCCAGCAGCCATCCTCTAGCGAGAAACAATGAGCAGTTCTTC.

This chain joins TRBV11-1 and TRBJ1-5, with 7 nucleotides matching TRBD1. V shed 2 bases, J shed 1 base, and the junction held 14 bases outside the gene matches. Germline values: CDR1 SGHAT, CDR2 FQDESV (reference sequence). CDR3 length equals 19 residues. CDR3 bases: TGTGCCAGCAGCTTAAATCTTGTAGGGGGCTTGGGGAGCAATCAGCCCCAGCATTTT. It yields the protein CASSLNLVGGLGSNQPQHF.

Regarding this clonotype: One end of the junction is discordant with germline, which a read error may explain. The rearrangement links TRBV7-7 to TRBJ2-7; D is perhaps TRBD2 (7 bases). The CDR3 length is 17 residues. Germline V gives CDR1 SSHAT, CDR2 FNYEAQ (reference sequence). The CDR3 coding sequence is TGTGCCATCAGCTTAGGGGGATTCGGGGCGGGAGACTACGAGCAGTACTTC. Residues: CAISLGGFGAGDYEQYF. Supplemented by reference TRBV7-7 and TRBJ2-7, the full variable domain reads GAGVSQSPRYKVTKRGQDVTLRCDPISSHATLYWYQQALGQGPEFLTYFNYEAQPDKSGLPSDRFSAERPEGSISTLTIQRTEQRDSAMYRCAISLGGFGAGDYEQYFGPGTRLTVT.

This clonotype occurred a few times. The gene calls are TRBV29-1 and TRBJ2-5, with D possibly being TRBD2 (5 bases). CDR3 length equals 13 residues. Deletions cut 1 base from V and 3 bases from J, with 9 bases between. From germline, CDR1 is SQVTM and CDR2 ANQGSEA. CDR3 loop: CSVEVMGEETQYF. Written as DNA, the CDR3 is TGCAGCGTTGAAGTAATGGGAGAAGAGACCCAGTACTTC.

The chain employs TRBV11-2 and TRBJ2-3, with 12 bases lining up with TRBD2. Losses at the gene ends were 0 bases for V and 3 bases for J; bases not matched to a gene: 7. This CDR3 contains 18 residues. CDR1 SGHAT and CDR2 FQNNGV come from the germline V gene. The chain's CDR3 is CASSLDYRLAGVTDTQYF. The DNA for the CDR3 is TGTGCCAGCAGCTTAGACTACCGACTAGCGGGAGTTACAGATACGCAGTATTTT.

This clonotype occurred many times. The CDR3 sequence is CASSQEGTSGRGEQFF. For the CDR3, the DNA is TGCGCCAGCAGCCAAGAAGGGACTAGCGGGAGGGGTGAGCAGTTCTTC. The gene calls are TRBV4-1 and TRBJ2-1; 16 bases match TRBD2. CDR3 size: 16 residues. Trimming cost V 0 bases and J 9 bases; bases outside gene matches: 2. Germline CDR1 and CDR2: MGHRA and YSYEKL.

The V gene is TRBV15, the J gene TRBJ2-1; 8 bases align to TRBD1. CDR1 is LNHNV and CDR2 is YYDKDF in the germline V gene (reference sequence). V lost 9 bases and J lost 2; bases outside the gene matches: 6. This CDR3 is built from 14 residues. CDR3 bases: TGTGCCACGCTACAGGGGGTAACCTACAATGAGCAGTTCTTC. It translates to CATLQGVTYNEQFF.